This is a list of T cell receptor beta chains from one sample in a study of cytomegalovirus exposure and HLA in healthy donors. Sequenced by immunoSEQ multiplex PCR; TCRdb stores in-frame clones only, minus some. The repertoire holds 200,000 to 250,000 clones, with around 89% as singletons. Input material: PBMCs. The receptors shown here come from a woman in her late teens or twenties in good health and CMV-seronegative. Each CDR3 is given with its conserved first and last residue. A D gene is named only where the DNA matches it firmly. Rows may omit the clone size; those that give it use once, few, many or a size class.

V	D	size	J	DNA	CDR3
TRBV5-5	NA	NA	TRBJ2-2	TGTGCCAGCAGCTTCGGAACAGGTTACGGGGAGCTGTTTTTT	CASSFGTGYGELFF
TRBV12-5	NA	NA	TRBJ1-2	TGTGCTAGTGGTAGGGACTCGGGGGGCTACACCTTC	CASGRDSGGYTF
TRBV5-5	NA	once	TRBJ1-1	TGTGCCAGCAGCGCATGGGACATCTACACTGAAGCTTTCTTT	CASSAWDIYTEAFF
TRBV11-2	NA	few	TRBJ2-3	TGTGCCAGCAGCTTAGCGGCAGGGCAGTATTTT	CASSLAAGQYF
TRBV29-1	TRBD2	NA	TRBJ2-1	TGCAGCGTTTTGGGGACTAGCAGAGACAATGAGCAGTTCTTC	CSVLGTSRDNEQFF
TRBV11-3	NA	once	TRBJ2-3	TGTGCCAGCAGCTCCGCCGGAGGGGGCGCAGATACGCAGTATTTT	CASSSAGGGADTQYF
TRBV7-6	NA	NA	TRBJ2-1	TGTGCCAGCAGCTTAGCGCAGGTGTTCTCCTACAATGAGCAGTTCTTC	CASSLAQVFSYNEQFF
TRBV29-1	NA	once	TRBJ1-1	TGCAGCGTTTCCCCCTTGACTGAAGCTTTCTTT	CSVSPLTEAFF
TRBV4-1	TRBD1	NA	TRBJ1-2	TGCGCCAGCAGCCAAGGAATCGGGACAGGCTATGGCTACACCTTC	CASSQGIGTGYGYTF
TRBV6-5	NA	few	TRBJ1-6	TGTGCCAGCAGTTACGTCGGCTCCTATAATTCACCCCTCCACTTT	CASSYVGSYNSPLHF
TRBV5-1	TRBD2	NA	TRBJ2-1	TGCGCCAGCAGCTTGAAGAGCGGGGTCTACAATGAGCAGTTCTTC	CASSLKSGVYNEQFF
TRBV5-1	NA	NA	TRBJ1-1	TGCGCCAGCAGCTTGGATTGGGGGGACACTGAAGCTTTCTTT	CASSLDWGDTEAFF
TRBV2	NA	NA	TRBJ2-6	TGTGCCAGCAGTGCCGGGACTGGGGCCAACGTCCTGACTTTC	CASSAGTGANVLTF
TRBV6-5	NA	NA	TRBJ2-1	TGTGCCAGCAGTTACTTGGGCGCCTACAATGAGCAGTTCTTC	CASSYLGAYNEQFF
TRBV7-2	TRBD1	NA	TRBJ2-7	TGTGCCAGCAGCTTAGGGGGACAGGCCTACGAGCAGTACTTC	CASSLGGQAYEQYF
TRBV4-1	TRBD1	NA	TRBJ1-2	TGCGCCAGCAGCCAAGGGAGGGGGCGCGACTATGGCTACACCTTC	CASSQGRGRDYGYTF
TRBV27	NA	once	TRBJ2-1	TGTGCCAGCAGTCACCTGCCGGGACACTCAGACAATGAGCAGTTCTTC	CASSHLPGHSDNEQFF
TRBV30	TRBD2	NA	TRBJ2-3	TGTGCCTGGAGTGTACGCCCTAGCGGGAGCACAGATACGCAGTATTTT	CAWSVRPSGSTDTQYF
TRBV5-1	TRBD1	NA	TRBJ2-2	TGCGCCAGCAGCACCTGGACAGGGTTGGCCGGGGAGCTGTTTTTT	CASSTWTGLAGELFF
TRBV2	NA	NA	TRBJ2-3	TGTGCCAGCAGGAAACAGGGTGGTCGAACAGATACGCAGTATTTT	CASRKQGGRTDTQYF
TRBV9	TRBD1	NA	TRBJ1-5	TGTGCCAGCAGCGAGGGTGGACAGGGAAATCAGCCCCAGCATTTT	CASSEGGQGNQPQHF
TRBV11-2	NA	NA	TRBJ1-1	TGTGCCAGCACCGACAAAATATGGGGGCCGATCACTGAAGCTTTCTTT	CASTDKIWGPITEAFF
TRBV7-9	NA	NA	TRBJ2-7	TGTGCCAGCAGCTTAGACGGGAACCGCTACGAGCAGTACTTC	CASSLDGNRYEQYF
TRBV5-6	NA	NA	TRBJ1-6	TGTGCCAGCGCTGAGGGGGAGTATAAGTATTCACCCCTCCACTTT	CASAEGEYKYSPLHF
TRBV6-5	TRBD2	NA	TRBJ2-1	TGTGCCAGCAGCCCCATAGCGGGGGTTTACAATGAGCAGTTCTTC	CASSPIAGVYNEQFF
TRBV5-1	TRBD1	NA	TRBJ2-2	TGCGCCAGCAGACGGACAGGGGGCGGCACCGGGGAGCTGTTTTTT	CASRRTGGGTGELFF
TRBV19	TRBD1	NA	TRBJ1-2	TGTGCCAGTATCGGGACAGGGGGTAACTATGGCTACACCTTC	CASIGTGGNYGYTF
TRBV2	TRBD2	NA	TRBJ2-1	TGTGCCAGCAGTGGAGGACTAGCGGGCAATGAGCAGTTCTTC	CASSGGLAGNEQFF
TRBV6-1	TRBD1	NA	TRBJ2-7	TGTGCCAGCAAAGAGACAGGGCGCGACGAGCAGTACTTC	CASKETGRDEQYF
TRBV30	TRBD2	NA	TRBJ2-7	TGTGCCTGGACTCGGGGGGGCGAGCAGTACTTC	CAWTRGGEQYF
TRBV7-8	TRBD1	once	TRBJ1-1	TGTGCCAGCAGCTTAGGGGACAGGTCGTGGATGAACACTGAAGCTTTCTTT	CASSLGDRSWMNTEAFF
TRBV4-1	TRBD2	NA	TRBJ2-2	TGCGCCAGCAGCCCCAGGACTAGCCTGCGGGAGCTGTTTTTT	CASSPRTSLRELFF
TRBV11-3	NA	NA	TRBJ2-1	TGTGCCAGCAGTTTCCTTCGGTCGCTTTACAATGAGCAGTTCTTC	CASSFLRSLYNEQFF
TRBV6-5	NA	NA	TRBJ2-5	TGTGCCAGCAGTGAACAGGGAACCCAAGAGACCCAGTACTTC	CASSEQGTQETQYF
TRBV29-1	NA	NA	TRBJ1-3	TGCAGCGTTGTACAGAACTCTGGAAACACCATATATTTT	CSVVQNSGNTIYF
TRBV6-6	TRBD1	NA	TRBJ1-3	TGTGCCAGCGGGGACAGGGACGGAAACACCATATATTTT	CASGDRDGNTIYF
TRBV27	TRBD1	once	TRBJ2-3	TGTGCCAGCAGTCTCCAACCCCACAGGGGGATGTCGGATACGCAGTATTTT	CASSLQPHRGMSDTQYF
TRBV9	NA	NA	TRBJ2-2	TGTGCCAGCAGCAAGGGACACATCTTGAACACCGGGGAGCTGTTTTTT	CASSKGHILNTGELFF
TRBV4-1	TRBD2	NA	TRBJ2-1	TGCGCCAGCAGCCAAGTAAATAGCGGGGGATACAATGAGCAGTTCTTC	CASSQVNSGGYNEQFF
TRBV18	NA	NA	TRBJ2-2	TGTGCCAGCTCACCTCAGGGCATCCGGAACACCGGGGAGCTGTTTTTT	CASSPQGIRNTGELFF
TRBV5-1	TRBD2	NA	TRBJ2-1	TGCGCCAGCAGCTTAAACCTAGCTAGCGGGAGTATCAATGAGCAGTTCTTC	CASSLNLASGSINEQFF
TRBV29-1	TRBD2	NA	TRBJ2-1	TGCAGCGTTACCGGCGGGAGAAACTCGAGGCAGTTCTTC	CSVTGGRNSRQFF
TRBV4-3	NA	NA	TRBJ2-3	TGCGCCAGCAGCCACACGGGTGGAGGGGGCACAGATACGCAGTATTTT	CASSHTGGGGTDTQYF
TRBV19	TRBD2	NA	TRBJ2-1	TGTGCCAGTAGTATTCTAGCGGCCACCTACAATGAGCAGTTCTTC	CASSILAATYNEQFF
TRBV18	TRBD1	NA	TRBJ2-7	TGTGCCAGCTCACCGATGGGACAGGGGACCCACGAGCAGTACTTC	CASSPMGQGTHEQYF
TRBV7-9	NA	NA	TRBJ2-5	TGTGCCAGCAGCCCCAGGGGCCCGGAGACCCAGTACTTC	CASSPRGPETQYF
TRBV18	NA	NA	TRBJ2-3	TGTGCCAGCTCACCACTCTCTGATACGCAGTATTTT	CASSPLSDTQYF
TRBV11-2	TRBD2	NA	TRBJ2-7	TGTGCCAGCAGCTTAGCTAGCGGGAGGCCCTTCTTCTACGAGCAGTACTTC	CASSLASGRPFFYEQYF
TRBV29-1	TRBD2	few	TRBJ2-7	TGCAGCGTTGTGTCGTCGCGGGGGGTCGGGGAGCAGTACTTC	CSVVSSRGVGEQYF
TRBV9	TRBD2	NA	TRBJ2-7	TGTGCCAGCAGCCCCGGGAGGGCAAGCTCCTACGAGCAGTACTTC	CASSPGRASSYEQYF
TRBV6-5	NA	NA	TRBJ2-3	TGTGCCAGCAGTGGCAGGTTTGGGGATACGCAGTATTTT	CASSGRFGDTQYF
TRBV5-1	NA	NA	TRBJ2-2	TGCGCCAGCAGCTTGGTGGCAGGGGACGGGGAGCTGTTTTTT	CASSLVAGDGELFF
TRBV5-1	TRBD1	NA	TRBJ2-1	TGCGCCAGCAGGACAGGGGAATCCTACAATGAGCAGTTCTTC	CASRTGESYNEQFF
TRBV5-1	NA	once	TRBJ2-5	TGCGCCAGCAGCTTAACAGGCAGGGGAGAGACCCAGTACTTC	CASSLTGRGETQYF
TRBV6-6	NA	NA	TRBJ1-2	TGTGCCAGCAGTTACTCGATGGGGGGAATTGGCTACACCTTC	CASSYSMGGIGYTF